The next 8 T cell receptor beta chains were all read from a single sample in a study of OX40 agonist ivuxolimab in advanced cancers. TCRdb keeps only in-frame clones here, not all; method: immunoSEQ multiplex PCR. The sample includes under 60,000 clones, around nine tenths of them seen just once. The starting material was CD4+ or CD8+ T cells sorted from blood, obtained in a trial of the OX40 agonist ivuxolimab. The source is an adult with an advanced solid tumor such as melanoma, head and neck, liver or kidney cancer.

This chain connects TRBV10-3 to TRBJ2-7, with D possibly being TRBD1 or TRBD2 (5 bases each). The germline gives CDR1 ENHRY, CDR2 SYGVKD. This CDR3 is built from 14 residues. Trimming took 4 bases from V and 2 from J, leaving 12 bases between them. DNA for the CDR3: TGTGCCATCAGTGGGGGCCGGGGTCCCTACGAGCAGTACTTC. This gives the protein CAISGGRGPYEQYF.

CDR3 sequence: CASSYGLTPNQPQHF. Written as DNA, the CDR3 is TGTGCCAGCAGCTATGGACTGACCCCCAATCAGCCCCAGCATTTT. The gene calls are TRBV7-9 and TRBJ1-5, with D unresolved. CDR3 length: 15 residues. Germline V gene data show CDR1 as SEHNR and CDR2 as FQNEAQ (reference sequence). Between the trimmed V and J ends, which lost 4 bases and 3 bases, there was a span of 13 bases.

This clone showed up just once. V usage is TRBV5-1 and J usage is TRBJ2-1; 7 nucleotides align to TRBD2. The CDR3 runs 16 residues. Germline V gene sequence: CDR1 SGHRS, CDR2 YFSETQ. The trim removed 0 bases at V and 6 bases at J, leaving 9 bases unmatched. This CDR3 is CASSLAPLAASNEQFF. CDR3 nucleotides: TGCGCCAGCAGCTTGGCCCCGCTAGCGGCCTCCAATGAGCAGTTCTTC. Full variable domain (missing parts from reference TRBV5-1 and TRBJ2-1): KAGVTQTPRYLIKTRGQQVTLSCSPISGHRSVSWYQQTPGQGLQFLFEYFSETQRNKGNFPGRFSGRQFSNSRSEMNVSTLELGDSALYLCASSLAPLAASNEQFFGPGTRLTVL.

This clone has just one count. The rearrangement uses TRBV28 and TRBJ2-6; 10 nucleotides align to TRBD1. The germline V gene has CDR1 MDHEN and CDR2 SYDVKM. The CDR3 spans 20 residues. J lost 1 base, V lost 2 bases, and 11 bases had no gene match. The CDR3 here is CASSLGQGVPDGSGANVLTF. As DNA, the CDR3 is TGTGCCAGCAGTTTAGGACAGGGGGTTCCAGATGGGTCTGGGGCCAACGTCCTGACTTTC.

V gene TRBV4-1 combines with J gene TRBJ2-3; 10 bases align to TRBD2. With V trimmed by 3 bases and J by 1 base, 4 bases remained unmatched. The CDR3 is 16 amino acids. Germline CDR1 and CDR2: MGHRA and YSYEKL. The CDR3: CASSHLAGVGTDTQYF. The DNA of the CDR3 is TGCGCCAGCAGCCACCTAGCGGGGGTGGGCACAGATACGCAGTATTTT.

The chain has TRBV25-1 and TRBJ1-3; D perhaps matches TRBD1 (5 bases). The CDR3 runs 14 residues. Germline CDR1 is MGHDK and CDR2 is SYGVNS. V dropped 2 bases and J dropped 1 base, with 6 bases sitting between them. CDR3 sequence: CASSEGGSGNTIYF. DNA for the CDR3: TGTGCCAGCAGTGAAGGGGGATCTGGAAACACCATATATTTT. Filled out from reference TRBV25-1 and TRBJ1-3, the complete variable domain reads EADIYQTPRYLVIGTGKKITLECSQTMGHDKMYWYQQDPGMELHLIHYSYGVNSTEKGDLSSESTVSRIRTEHFPLTLESARPSHTSQYLCASSEGGSGNTIYFGEGSWLTVV.

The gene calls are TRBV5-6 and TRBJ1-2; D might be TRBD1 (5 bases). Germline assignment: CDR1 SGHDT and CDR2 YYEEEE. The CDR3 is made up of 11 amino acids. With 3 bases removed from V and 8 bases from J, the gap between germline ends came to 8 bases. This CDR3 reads CASSSGGGYTF. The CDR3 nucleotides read TGTGCCAGCAGCTCCGGGGGAGGCTACACCTTC. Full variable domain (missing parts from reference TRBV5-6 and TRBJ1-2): DAGVTQSPTHLIKTRGQQVTLRCSPKSGHDTVSWYQQALGQGPQFIFQYYEEEERQRGNFPDRFSGHQFPNYSSELNVNALLLGDSALYLCASSSGGGYTFGSGTRLTVV.

CDR3 loop: CSVVGVGMNTEAFF. DNA for the CDR3: TGCAGCGTTGTCGGTGTAGGGATGAACACTGAAGCTTTCTTT. V and J are TRBV29-1 and TRBJ1-1; D is undetermined. This CDR3 is 14 amino acids long. Germline V gene sequence: CDR1 SQVTM, CDR2 ANQGSEA. The V gene lost 4 bases and the J gene lost 0 bases, with 12 bases spanning the gap.